This entry is about one TCR beta chain. Antigen unknown. This CDR3 region has 15 residues. Germline lookup yields CDR1 SGHRS and CDR2 YFSETQ. V was pared by 6 bases and J by 7 bases, with 17 bases between. These data are taken from a study of OX40 agonist ivuxolimab in advanced cancers. Study details: The study gave patients intravenous ivuxolimab at 0.01 to 10 mg/kg every 2 weeks. Partial response was recorded in three patients: one hepatocellular carcinoma and two cutaneous melanoma cases. Study conclusions and caveats: Expanded peripheral T cells had an undetermined antigen specificity. On average, CD8+ T cells had more expanded clones than CD4+.

Repertoires were generated with immunoSEQ multiplex PCR, while TCRdb's copy carries only in-frame clones and drops some. Of around 40,000 clones in the sample, 86% were seen once. The sequence derives from an adult with an advanced solid tumor such as melanoma, head and neck, liver or kidney cancer. The genes are TRBV5-1 and TRBJ1-6; tentative D call: TRBD1 (6 bases). Sequences were derived from CD4+ or CD8+ T cells sorted from blood, sampled in a trial of the OX40 agonist ivuxolimab. The CDR3 DNA sequence: TGCGCCAGCACCAACAGGGACTCTAGGAATTCACCCCTCCACTTT. Its translation: CASTNRDSRNSPLHF. The variable domain in full, with the rest retrieved from reference TRBV5-1 and TRBJ1-6, is KAGVTQTPRYLIKTRGQQVTLSCSPISGHRSVSWYQQTPGQGLQFLFEYFSETQRNKGNFPGRFSGRQFSNSRSEMNVSTLELGDSALYLCASTNRDSRNSPLHFGNGTRLTVT.